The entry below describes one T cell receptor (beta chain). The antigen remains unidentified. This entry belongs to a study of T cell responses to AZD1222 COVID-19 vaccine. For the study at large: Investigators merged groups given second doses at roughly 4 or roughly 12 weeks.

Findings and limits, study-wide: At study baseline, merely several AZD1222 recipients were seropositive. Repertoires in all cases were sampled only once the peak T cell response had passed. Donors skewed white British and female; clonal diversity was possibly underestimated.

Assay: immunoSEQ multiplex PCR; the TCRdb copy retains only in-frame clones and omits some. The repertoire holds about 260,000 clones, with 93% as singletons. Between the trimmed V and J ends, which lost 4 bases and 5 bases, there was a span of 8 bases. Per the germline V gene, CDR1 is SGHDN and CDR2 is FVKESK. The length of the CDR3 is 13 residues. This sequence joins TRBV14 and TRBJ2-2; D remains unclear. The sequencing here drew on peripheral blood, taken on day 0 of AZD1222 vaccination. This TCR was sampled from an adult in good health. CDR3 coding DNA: TGTGCCAGCAGCCCCCGACAAACCGGGGAGCTGTTTTTT. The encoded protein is CASSPRQTGELFF.